Presented here are 25 T cell receptor beta chains from one specimen sequenced in a study of blood T cell repertoires in COVID-19. The protocol was immunoSEQ multiplex PCR, while the TCRdb copy is restricted to in-frame clones and leaves out a portion. The top ten hold under 2.5% of the sample, which has just over 300,000 clones, 75% to 90% seen once. The specimen sequenced was PBMCs or T cells enriched from blood (not recorded which). These TCRs come from a man aged 25 to 40 who had recovered from COVID-19.

The gene calls are TRBV7-2 and TRBJ2-7; 7 bases are a match to TRBD1. The germline gives CDR1 SGHTA, CDR2 FQGNSA. V shed 6 bases and J 7 bases; nucleotides not matched to a gene: 9. The CDR3 loop spans 13 amino acids. This chain's CDR3 is CASRPTGALEQYF. The CDR3 bases are TGTGCCAGCAGACCAACAGGGGCGTTGGAGCAGTACTTC.

The chain employs TRBV2 and TRBJ1-2; possible D gene TRBD1, 6 bases. The CDR3 totals 13 residues. V shed 4 bases and J shed 1 base, with 7 bases lying between them. In germline, CDR1 is SNHLY, CDR2 FYNNEI. The CDR3 nucleotides are TGTGCCAGCAGTGCGGACAGTAACTATGGCTACACCTTC. Protein: CASSADSNYGYTF.

CDR3 sequence: CASSNWRGGMETQYF. Here the CDR3 DNA reads TGTGCCAGCAGCAATTGGCGGGGGGGTATGGAGACCCAGTACTTC. The chain joins TRBV7-2 to TRBJ2-5, with 9 bases fitting TRBD2. The CDR3 spans 15 residues. With 5 bases clipped from V and 5 bases from J, the junction kept 9 bases outside the gene matches. Germline CDR1 and CDR2: SGHTA and FQGNSA.

This chain uses TRBV6-5 with TRBJ1-1, with a weak D call TRBD1 (6 bases). V was cut by 7 bases and J by 4 bases, with 19 bases left in between. The CDR3 runs 15 residues. Germline V gives CDR1 MNHEY, CDR2 SVGAGI. CDR3 residues: CASIMRGGQGTEAFF. As DNA, the CDR3 is TGTGCCAGCATCATGAGGGGGGGTCAGGGCACTGAAGCTTTCTTT.

The chain's CDR3 is CASSSTTGRGDIQYF. DNA of the CDR3: TGTGCCAGCAGCTCTACGACAGGGCGGGGAGACATTCAGTACTTC. V is TRBV7-8 and J is TRBJ2-4; D perhaps matches TRBD1 (7 bases). The V end was cut by 4 bases, the J end by 8 bases, with 18 bases between. Germline V gene data show CDR1 as SGHVS and CDR2 as FQNEAQ. This CDR3 region has 15 residues.

In regard to this clone: This specimen includes other DNA sequences encoding the same CDR3. V usage is TRBV27 and J usage is TRBJ1-2; weak D call: TRBD1 (6 bases). The CDR3 runs to 13 residues. CDR1 and CDR2 (germline): MNHEY, SMNVEV (reference sequence). V shed 5 bases and J shed 2 bases, with 9 bases lying between them. The CDR3 loop is CASSLQGNYGYTF. CDR3 DNA sequence: TGTGCCAGCAGTCTCCAGGGGAACTATGGCTACACCTTC.

The rearrangement uses TRBV7-2 and TRBJ2-3; D is unclear. The CDR3 loop spans 16 amino acids. Trimming took 5 bases from V and 0 from J, leaving 15 bases between them. Germline assignment: CDR1 SGHTA and CDR2 FQGNSA. The CDR3 region is CASSLVRVTSTDTQYF. CDR3 DNA: TGTGCCAGCAGCCTCGTCCGGGTAACTAGCACAGATACGCAGTATTTT.

The chain recombines TRBV27 with TRBJ1-2; 9 bases match TRBD1. From germline, CDR1 is MNHEY and CDR2 SMNVEV (reference sequence). After removal of 6 bases from V and 4 bases from J, the junction contained 9 bases not matched to a gene. The CDR3 length is 15 residues. CDR3 coding DNA: TGTGCCAGCAGGGGGGTAAGGGACAGGGTCTATGGCTACACCTTC. It yields the protein CASRGVRDRVYGYTF.

This sequence joins TRBV25-1 and TRBJ2-1; 11 nucleotides line up with TRBD2. Germline CDR1 reads MGHDK; CDR2 reads SYGVNS. This CDR3 is 16 amino acids long. V shed 4 bases and J 7 bases; nucleotides not matched to a gene: 9. Here the CDR3 DNA reads TGTGCCAGCAGTGGCGATAGCGGGGGGGCCGGGAATGAGCAGTTCTTC. It encodes CASSGDSGGAGNEQFF.

The chain is built from TRBV7-3 and TRBJ2-1; 10 bases fit TRBD1. This CDR3 comprises 15 residues. The germline V gene encodes CDR1 SGHTA and CDR2 FQGTGA. After removal of 3 bases from V and 4 bases from J, the junction contained 3 bases not matched to a gene. The DNA of the CDR3 is TGTGCCAGCAGCTTGGGACAGGGGTCTTACAATGAGCAGTTCTTC. Its translation is CASSLGQGSYNEQFF.

This clone is a singleton in its sample. V and J are TRBV29-1 and TRBJ1-1; D ambiguous. Trimming shortened V by 4 bases and J by 8 bases, and 8 bases separated the two germline ends. This CDR3 comprises 10 residues. Germline V lookup: CDR1 SQVTM, CDR2 ANQGSEA. CDR3 nucleotide sequence: TGCAGCGTTGTTGAGGGCGAAGCTTTCTTT. This translates into CSVVEGEAFF. The entire variable domain, with the rest obtained from reference TRBV29-1 and TRBJ1-1, is as follows: SAVISQKPSRDICQRGTSLTIQCQVDSQVTMMFWYRQQPGQSLTLIATANQGSEATYESGFVIDKFPISRPNLTFSTLTVSNMSPEDSSIYLCSVVEGEAFFGQGTRLTVV.

The genes are TRBV11-2 and TRBJ1-3, with D perhaps matching TRBD1 (5 bases). Trimming pared 6 bases from V and 2 bases from J, leaving 11 bases between. CDR3 length equals 14 residues. Germline CDR1 and CDR2: SGHAT and FQNNGV. The CDR3: CASRVGVPGNTIYF. The CDR3 DNA sequence: TGTGCCAGCAGGGTAGGGGTTCCTGGAAACACCATATATTTT.

This chain connects TRBV3-1 (or the pseudogene TRBV3-2) to TRBJ2-1; 13 bases agree with TRBD2. CDR3 length equals 16 residues. The trim removed 1 base at V and 8 bases at J, leaving 5 bases unmatched. The germline V gene encodes CDR1 LGHDT and CDR2 YNNKEL (reference sequence). The CDR3, as DNA: TGTGCCAGCAGCCAAGGGTGGACTAGCGGGGGCCATGAGCAGTTCTTC. This translates into CASSQGWTSGGHEQFF.

J is TRBJ1-4 and V is TRBV6-2 or TRBV6-3, with a tentative D call TRBD1 (6 bases). V shed 6 bases and J shed 11 bases, with 22 bases lying between them. Germline V lookup: CDR1 MNHEY, CDR2 SVGEGT. The CDR3 sequence is 15 residues long. The CDR3 DNA follows: TGTGCCAGCAGATACAACAGGGCGGAATTCGGCAAACTGTTTTTT. This codes for CASRYNRAEFGKLFF.

The CDR3 reads CAIKESRGYTF. The CDR3 DNA is TGTGCCATCAAGGAGTCCCGTGGCTACACCTTC. The chain combines TRBV10-3 with TRBJ1-2; no clear D gene. This CDR3 is built from 11 residues. CDR1 and CDR2 from the germline V gene are ENHRY and SYGVKD. Trimming pared 7 bases from V and 7 bases from J, leaving 10 bases between.

This sequence joins TRBV5-6 and TRBJ2-2; the D gene is possibly TRBD2 (6 bases). The CDR3 runs 14 residues. Deletions cut 0 bases from V and 6 bases from J, with 9 bases between. The germline gives CDR1 SGHDT, CDR2 YYEEEE. The CDR3: CASSLVGGSGELFF. Written as DNA, the CDR3 is TGTGCCAGCAGCTTGGTGGGGGGATCCGGGGAGCTGTTTTTT.

The chain couples TRBV15 to TRBJ1-2; D gene ambiguous. The CDR3 totals 15 residues. Germline V gives CDR1 LNHNV, CDR2 YYDKDF (reference sequence). The germline V and J ends were trimmed by 5 bases and 0 bases, with 13 bases remaining between them. CDR3 nucleotide sequence: TGTGCCACCAGCTCGAATCCGACTGCTAACTATGGCTACACCTTC. This sequence encodes CATSSNPTANYGYTF.

This clone was recorded once. The genes are TRBV12-3 or TRBV12-4 and TRBJ1-2; 8 nucleotides line up with TRBD1. The CDR3 sequence is 12 residues long. J lost 6 bases, V lost 7 bases, and 4 bases had no gene match. The CDR3: CASNQGANGYTF. In DNA, the CDR3 is TGTGCCAGCAACCAGGGGGCCAATGGCTACACCTTC.

The rearrangement links TRBV19 to TRBJ1-5, with TRBD1 matching over 8 bases. After removal of 4 bases from V and 4 bases from J, the junction contained 15 bases not matched to a gene. Germline V lookup: CDR1 LNHDA, CDR2 SQIVND (reference sequence). The CDR3 runs 18 residues. CDR3 DNA sequence: TGTGCCAGTAGTACACCCAGGGGGCGCGGGGGATATAATCAGCCCCAGCATTTT. Translation gives CASSTPRGRGGYNQPQHF.

In this sample, this clone turned up once. This rearrangement joins TRBV30 to TRBJ2-7; TRBD2 matches 14 bases. In germline, CDR1 is GTSNPN, CDR2 SVGIG (reference sequence). Trimming at V came to 6 bases and at J to 6 bases, leaving 10 bases not matched to a gene. There are 15 residues in the CDR3. This CDR3 is CACSPGLAGVGEQYF. CDR3 in DNA: TGTGCCTGCAGTCCGGGACTAGCGGGGGTTGGCGAGCAGTACTTC.

The chain is built from TRBV12-5 and TRBJ2-3; TRBD2 matches 10 bases. Trimming took 7 bases from V and 1 from J; bases not matched to a gene: 8. CDR1 and CDR2 (germline): LGHNT, FRNRAP. The CDR3 runs to 16 residues. CDR3 sequence: CASATTSGTRTDTQYF. CDR3 in DNA: TGTGCTAGTGCCACAACTAGCGGGACCCGCACAGATACGCAGTATTTT. The complete variable domain, with remaining parts taken from reference TRBV12-5 and TRBJ2-3, reads DARVTQTPRHKVTEMGQEVTMRCQPILGHNTVFWYRQTMMQGLELLAYFRNRAPLDDSGMPKDRFSAEMPDATLATLKIQPSEPRDSAVYFCASATTSGTRTDTQYFGPGTRLTVL.

The chain is built from TRBV6-4 and TRBJ2-7; the D gene is possibly TRBD1 (6 bases). Per germline, CDR1 MRHNA and CDR2 SNTAGT. V lost 3 bases, J lost 5 bases, and 11 bases lay in between. The CDR3 consists of 13 residues. This CDR3 reads CASSETGTNEQYF. The CDR3 DNA follows: TGTGCCAGCAGTGAGACAGGAACTAACGAGCAGTACTTC.

The V and J genes are TRBV11-2 and TRBJ2-1, with TRBD2 matching 12 bases. The J segment lost 7 bases and the V segment lost 1 base, leaving 2 bases of the junction unmatched. The CDR3 is 15 residues long. Germline V gene lookup returns CDR1 SGHAT and CDR2 FQNNGV. The CDR3 here is CASSLASGGDNEQFF. As DNA, the CDR3 is TGTGCCAGCAGCTTAGCTAGCGGGGGGGATAATGAGCAGTTCTTC.

The rearrangement uses TRBV10-3 and TRBJ2-7, with TRBD1 matching over 8 bases. The trim removed 2 bases at V and 0 bases at J, leaving 3 bases unmatched. Germline loops: CDR1 ENHRY, CDR2 SYGVKD. The CDR3 is 15 residues long. The CDR3 loop is CAISEGDRSSYEQYF. The DNA for the CDR3 is TGTGCCATCAGTGAGGGGGACAGGAGCTCCTACGAGCAGTACTTC.

The chain is built from TRBV5-1 and TRBJ1-3; 10 bases align to TRBD1. Germline V gives CDR1 SGHRS, CDR2 YFSETQ. The length of the CDR3 is 17 residues. The ends lost 0 bases at V and 0 bases at J; junction bases unmatched: 3. Here the CDR3 DNA reads TGCGCCAGCAGCTTGGATGGGACAGGGGCCTCTGGAAACACCATATATTTT. It specifies CASSLDGTGASGNTIYF.